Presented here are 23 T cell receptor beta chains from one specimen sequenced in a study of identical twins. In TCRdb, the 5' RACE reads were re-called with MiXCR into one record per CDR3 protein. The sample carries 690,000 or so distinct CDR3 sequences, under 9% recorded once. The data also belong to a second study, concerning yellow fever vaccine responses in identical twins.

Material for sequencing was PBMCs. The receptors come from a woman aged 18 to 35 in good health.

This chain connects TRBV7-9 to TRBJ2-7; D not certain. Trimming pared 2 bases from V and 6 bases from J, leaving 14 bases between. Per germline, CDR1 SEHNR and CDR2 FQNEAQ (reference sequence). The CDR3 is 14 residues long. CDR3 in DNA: TGTGCCAGCAGCTTACCCTATTCGCCTGGCGAGCAGTACTTC. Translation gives CASSLPYSPGEQYF. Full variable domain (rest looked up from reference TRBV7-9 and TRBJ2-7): DTGVSQNPRHKITKRGQNVTFRCDPISEHNRLYWYRQTLGQGPEFLTYFQNEAQLEKSRLLSDRFSAERPKGSFSTLEIQRTEQGDSAMYLCASSLPYSPGEQYFGPGTRLTVT.

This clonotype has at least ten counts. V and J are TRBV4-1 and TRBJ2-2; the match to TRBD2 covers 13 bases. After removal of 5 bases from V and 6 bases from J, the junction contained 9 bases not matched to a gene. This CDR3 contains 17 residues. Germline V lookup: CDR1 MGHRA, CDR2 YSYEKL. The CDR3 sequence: CASSTGLAGAIAGELFF. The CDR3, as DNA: TGCGCCAGCAGCACCGGACTAGCGGGAGCTATCGCCGGGGAGCTGTTTTTT.

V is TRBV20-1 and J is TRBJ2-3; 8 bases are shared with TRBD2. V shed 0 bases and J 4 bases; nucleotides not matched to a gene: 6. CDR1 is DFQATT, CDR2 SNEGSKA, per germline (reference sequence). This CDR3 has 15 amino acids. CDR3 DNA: TGCAGTGCTAGAGATGTCGCGGGAGGAGCAGATACGCAGTATTTT. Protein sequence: CSARDVAGGADTQYF.

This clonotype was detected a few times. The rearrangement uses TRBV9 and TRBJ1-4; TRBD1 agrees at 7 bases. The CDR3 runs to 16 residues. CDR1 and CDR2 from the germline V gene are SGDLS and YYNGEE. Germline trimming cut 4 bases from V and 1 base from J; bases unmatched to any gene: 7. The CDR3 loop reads CASSQGDRETNEKLFF. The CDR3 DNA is TGTGCCAGCAGCCAAGGTGACAGGGAAACTAATGAAAAACTGTTTTTT.

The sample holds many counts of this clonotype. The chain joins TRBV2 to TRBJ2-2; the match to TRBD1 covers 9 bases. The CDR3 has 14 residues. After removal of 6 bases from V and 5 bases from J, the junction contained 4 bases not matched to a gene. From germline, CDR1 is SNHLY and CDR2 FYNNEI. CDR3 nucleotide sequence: TGTGCCAGCAGGACAGGGGGGCGGACCGGGGAGCTGTTTTTT. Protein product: CASRTGGRTGELFF.

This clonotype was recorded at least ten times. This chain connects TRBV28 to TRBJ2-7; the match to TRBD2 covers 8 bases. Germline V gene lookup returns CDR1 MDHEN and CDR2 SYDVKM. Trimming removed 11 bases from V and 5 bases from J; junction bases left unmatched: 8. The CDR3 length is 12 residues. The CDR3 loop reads CAGSSGSNEQYF. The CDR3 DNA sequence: TGTGCCGGATCGAGCGGGAGTAACGAGCAGTACTTC. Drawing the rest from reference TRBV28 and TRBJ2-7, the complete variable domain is DVKVTQSSRYLVKRTGEKVFLECVQDMDHENMFWYRQDPGLGLRLIYFSYDVKMKEKGDIPEGYSVSREKKERFSLILESASTNQTSMYLCAGSSGSNEQYFGPGTRLTVT.

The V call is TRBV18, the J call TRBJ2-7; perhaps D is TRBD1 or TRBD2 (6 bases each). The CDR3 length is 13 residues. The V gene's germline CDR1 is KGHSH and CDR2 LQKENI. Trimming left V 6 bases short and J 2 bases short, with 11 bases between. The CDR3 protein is CASSPGAAYEQYF. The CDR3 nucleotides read TGTGCCAGCTCGCCGGGGGCTGCCTACGAGCAGTACTTC. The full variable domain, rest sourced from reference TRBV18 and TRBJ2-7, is NAGVMQNPRHLVRRRGQEARLRCSPMKGHSHVYWYRQLPEEGLKFMVYLQKENIIDESGMPKERFSAEFPKEGPSILRIQQVVRGDSAAYFCASSPGAAYEQYFGPGTRLTVT.

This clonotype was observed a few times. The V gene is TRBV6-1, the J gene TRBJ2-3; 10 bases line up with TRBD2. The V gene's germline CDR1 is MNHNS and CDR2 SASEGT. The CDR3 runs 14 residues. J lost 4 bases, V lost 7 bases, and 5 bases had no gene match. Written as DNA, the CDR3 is TGTGCCAGCAAGCGGGAGGGCCGTGCAGATACGCAGTATTTT. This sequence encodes CASKREGRADTQYF.

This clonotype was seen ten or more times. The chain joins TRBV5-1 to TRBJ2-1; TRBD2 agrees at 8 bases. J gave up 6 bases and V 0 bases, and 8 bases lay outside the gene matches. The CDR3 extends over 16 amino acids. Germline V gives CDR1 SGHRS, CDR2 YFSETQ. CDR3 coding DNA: TGCGCCAGCAGCTTGGCCAGTAGCGGGGTTGGCAATGAGCAGTTCTTC. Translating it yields CASSLASSGVGNEQFF.

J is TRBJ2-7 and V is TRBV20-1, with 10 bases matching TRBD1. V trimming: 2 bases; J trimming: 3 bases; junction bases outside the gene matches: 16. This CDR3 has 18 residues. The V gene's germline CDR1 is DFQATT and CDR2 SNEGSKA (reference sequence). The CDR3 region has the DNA TGCAGTGCTAGAAATCCGAGGGGGACAGGGGTGTTTCTCTACGAGCAGTACTTC. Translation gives CSARNPRGTGVFLYEQYF.

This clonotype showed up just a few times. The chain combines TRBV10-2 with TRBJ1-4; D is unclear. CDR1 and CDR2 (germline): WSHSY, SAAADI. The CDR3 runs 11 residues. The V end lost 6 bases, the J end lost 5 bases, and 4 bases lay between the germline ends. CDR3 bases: TGCGCCAGCAGGGAGAATGAAAAACTGTTTTTT. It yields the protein CASRENEKLFF.

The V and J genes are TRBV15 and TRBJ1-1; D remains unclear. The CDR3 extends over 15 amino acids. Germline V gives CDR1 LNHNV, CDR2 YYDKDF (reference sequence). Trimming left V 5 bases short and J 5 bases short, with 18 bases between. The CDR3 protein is CATSPRRDVGTEAFF. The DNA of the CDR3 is TGTGCCACCAGCCCCAGGAGGGATGTTGGGACTGAAGCTTTCTTT.

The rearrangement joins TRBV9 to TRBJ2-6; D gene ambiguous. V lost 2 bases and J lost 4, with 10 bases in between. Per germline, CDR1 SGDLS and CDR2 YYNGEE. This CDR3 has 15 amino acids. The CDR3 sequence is CASSVNKGGANVLTF. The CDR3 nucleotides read TGTGCCAGCAGCGTCAATAAGGGAGGGGCCAACGTCCTGACTTTC.

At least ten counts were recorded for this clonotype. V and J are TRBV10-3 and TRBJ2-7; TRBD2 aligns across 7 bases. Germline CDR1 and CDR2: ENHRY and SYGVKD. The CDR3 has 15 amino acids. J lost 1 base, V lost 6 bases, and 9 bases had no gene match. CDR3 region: CAISPLKGLSYEQYF. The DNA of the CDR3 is TGTGCCATCAGCCCCCTTAAGGGACTATCCTACGAGCAGTACTTC.

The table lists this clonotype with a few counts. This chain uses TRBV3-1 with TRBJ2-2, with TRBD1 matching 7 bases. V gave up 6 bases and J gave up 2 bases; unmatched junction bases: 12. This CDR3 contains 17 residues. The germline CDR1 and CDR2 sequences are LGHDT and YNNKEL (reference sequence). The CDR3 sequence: CASSPHVGGANTGELFF. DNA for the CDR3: TGTGCCAGCAGTCCCCACGTAGGGGGCGCAAACACCGGGGAGCTGTTTTTT.

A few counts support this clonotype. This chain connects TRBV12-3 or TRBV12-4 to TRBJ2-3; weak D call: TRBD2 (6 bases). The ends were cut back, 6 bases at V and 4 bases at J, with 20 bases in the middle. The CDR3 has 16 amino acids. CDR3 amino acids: CASSPRGEAGPDTQYF. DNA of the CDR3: TGTGCCAGCAGCCCCAGAGGGGAGGCAGGTCCAGATACGCAGTATTTT.

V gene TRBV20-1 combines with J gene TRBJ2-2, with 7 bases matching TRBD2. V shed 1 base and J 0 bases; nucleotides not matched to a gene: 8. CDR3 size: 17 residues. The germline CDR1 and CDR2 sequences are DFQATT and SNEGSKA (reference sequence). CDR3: CSARVAGASANTGELFF. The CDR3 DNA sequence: TGCAGTGCTAGAGTGGCGGGAGCCTCCGCGAACACCGGGGAGCTGTTTTTT.

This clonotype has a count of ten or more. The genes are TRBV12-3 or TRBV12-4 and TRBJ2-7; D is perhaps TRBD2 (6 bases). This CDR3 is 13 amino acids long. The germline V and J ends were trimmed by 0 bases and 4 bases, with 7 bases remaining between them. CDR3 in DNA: TGTGCCAGCAGTTTAGCGGAGGGATACGAGCAGTACTTC. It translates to CASSLAEGYEQYF.

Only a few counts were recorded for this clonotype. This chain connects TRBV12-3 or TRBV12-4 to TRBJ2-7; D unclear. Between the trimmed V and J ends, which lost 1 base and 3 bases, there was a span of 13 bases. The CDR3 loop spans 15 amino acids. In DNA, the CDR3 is TGTGCCAGCAGTTTAGTCGGGCAGACATACTACGAGCAGTACTTC. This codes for CASSLVGQTYYEQYF.

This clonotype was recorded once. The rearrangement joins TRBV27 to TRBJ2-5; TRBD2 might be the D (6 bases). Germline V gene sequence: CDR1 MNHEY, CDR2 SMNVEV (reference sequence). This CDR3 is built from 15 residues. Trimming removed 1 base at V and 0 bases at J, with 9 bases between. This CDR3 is CASSLFAGYQETQYF. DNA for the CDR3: TGTGCCAGCAGTTTATTTGCGGGGTACCAAGAGACCCAGTACTTC.

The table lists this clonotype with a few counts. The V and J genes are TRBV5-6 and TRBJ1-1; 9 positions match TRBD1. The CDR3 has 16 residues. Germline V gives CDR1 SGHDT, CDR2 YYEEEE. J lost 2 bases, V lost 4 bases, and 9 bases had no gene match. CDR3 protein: CASSTIPGQGNTEAFF. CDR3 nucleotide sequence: TGTGCCAGCAGCACGATACCGGGACAGGGTAACACTGAAGCTTTCTTT.

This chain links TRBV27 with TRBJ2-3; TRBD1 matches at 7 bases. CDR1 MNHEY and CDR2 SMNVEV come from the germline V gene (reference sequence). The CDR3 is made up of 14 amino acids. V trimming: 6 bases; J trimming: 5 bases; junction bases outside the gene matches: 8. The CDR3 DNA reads TGTGCCAGCAGGGGGGACAGTCCCGGAGATACGCAGTATTTT. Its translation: CASRGDSPGDTQYF.

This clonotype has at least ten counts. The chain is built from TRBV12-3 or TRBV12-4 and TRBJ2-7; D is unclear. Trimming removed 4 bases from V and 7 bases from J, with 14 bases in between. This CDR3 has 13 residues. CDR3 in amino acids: CASSSIYYLEQYF. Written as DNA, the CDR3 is TGTGCCAGCAGTTCTATATATTACCTTGAGCAGTACTTC.